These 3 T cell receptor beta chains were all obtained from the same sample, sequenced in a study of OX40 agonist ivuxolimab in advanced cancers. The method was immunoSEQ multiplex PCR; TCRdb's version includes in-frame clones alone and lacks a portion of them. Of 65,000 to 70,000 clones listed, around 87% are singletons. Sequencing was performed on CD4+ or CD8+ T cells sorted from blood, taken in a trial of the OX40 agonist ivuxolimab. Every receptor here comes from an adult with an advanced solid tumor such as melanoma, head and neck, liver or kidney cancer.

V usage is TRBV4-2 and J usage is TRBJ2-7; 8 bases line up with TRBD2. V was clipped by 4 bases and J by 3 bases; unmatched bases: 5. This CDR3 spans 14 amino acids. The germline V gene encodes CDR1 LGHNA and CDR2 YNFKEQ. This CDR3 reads CASSRERGNYEQYF. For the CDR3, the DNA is TGTGCCAGCAGCCGTGAGCGGGGGAACTACGAGCAGTACTTC.

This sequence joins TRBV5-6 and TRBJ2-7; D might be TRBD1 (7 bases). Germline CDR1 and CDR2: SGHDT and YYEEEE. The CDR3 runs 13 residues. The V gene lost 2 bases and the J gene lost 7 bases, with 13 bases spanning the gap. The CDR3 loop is CASSFKGAGEQYF. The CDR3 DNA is TGTGCCAGCAGCTTTAAGGGGGCGGGGGAGCAGTACTTC.

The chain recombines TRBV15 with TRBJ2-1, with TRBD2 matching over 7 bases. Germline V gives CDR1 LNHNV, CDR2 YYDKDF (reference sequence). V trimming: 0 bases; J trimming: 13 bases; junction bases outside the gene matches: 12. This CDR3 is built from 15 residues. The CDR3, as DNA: TGTGCCACCAGCAGAGATGGTAGCGGGTTCGGGGAACAGTTCTTC. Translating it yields CATSRDGSGFGEQFF. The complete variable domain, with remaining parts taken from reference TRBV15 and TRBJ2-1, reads DAMVIQNPRYQVTQFGKPVTLSCSQTLNHNVMYWYQQKSSQAPKLLFHYYDKDFNNEADTPDNFQSRRPNTSFCFLDIRSPGLGDTAMYLCATSRDGSGFGEQFFGPGTRLTVL.